This T cell receptor (beta chain) was documented in a study of blood T cell repertoires in COVID-19. Study-wide background: Sample material is recorded as cDNA or gDNA derived from T cells, B-cell-depleted T cells, or PBMCs.

Germline values: CDR1 LGHDT, CDR2 YNNKEL (reference sequence). The CDR3 has 13 residues. To note about this clone: One junction end does not reproduce the germline sequence, and a read error may be involved.

How the authors handled the data: Nucleated cell counts were estimated from reference gene primer amplification. Sequencing used immunoSEQ multiplex PCR; TCRdb keeps in-frame clones, though not all of them. For V, J and clone size, that table is used; D and trimming come from the DNA. The sample lists approximately 90,000 clones, approximately 88% occurring once. The clonotype was recovered from a man between 60 and 75 years old with acute or convalescent COVID-19. What was sequenced was peripheral blood. The V gene is TRBV3-1 (or the pseudogene TRBV3-2), the J gene TRBJ2-6, with a tentative D call TRBD1 (6 bases). The CDR3 loop reads CASSQERQGIWYF. CDR3 nucleotide sequence: TGTGCCAGCAGCCAAGAAAGGCAGGGGATTTGGTATTTC.